This T cell receptor beta chain was obtained from a study of patients with pleural tuberculosis (dated by TCRdb to between 2012 and 2015). The instrument given in TCRdb is Illumina Genome Analyzer IIx. TCRdb reprocessed the public reads (quality trimming at Q25 with fastp, clone calling with MiXCR) and kept in-frame beta chains. One record per CDR3 amino acid sequence lists the most common genes and DNA. In this sample the table shows 45,000 to 55,000 distinct CDR3 sequences, 6% to 8% of which occur a single time. Of the sample, around 15% falls within the top ten clones. This clonotype was observed many times. The antigen this receptor binds is unknown. No clone much larger than this one lies a single base away; base qualities are absent. The V end loses 2 bases and the J end loses 6 bases, and a stretch of 10 bases separates them. Based on the germline V gene (reference sequence), the CDR1 and CDR2 sequences are MNHEY and SMNVEV. The CDR3 covers 14 residues, taking in both the cysteine and the phenylalanine. Of all the DNA, just the CDR3 is kept, 42 bases in frame from base 1.

The sequence was obtained from a human donor with pleural tuberculosis. Recombination connected TRBV27 to TRBJ2-2, with no confidently assigned D gene. CDR3 reads: CASSLKPRSGELFF. The nucleotide sequence is given as TGTGCCAGCAGTTTAAAGCCGAGGTCCGGGGAGCTGTTTTTT.